A selection of T cell receptor beta chains follows, all from one sample in a study of cytomegalovirus exposure and HLA in healthy donors. Here immunoSEQ multiplex PCR was the method, and the copy in TCRdb shows in-frame clones only, minus some. The sample has 110,000 or so clones; 85% to 90% are singletons. The sequenced sample was PBMCs. Source of these receptors: a young woman in good health and CMV-seronegative. CDR3s leave out the opening cysteine and the closing phenylalanine or tryptophan. A D gene is named only where the DNA matches it firmly.

cdr3_aa j_call v_call d_call
ASSGGGKTEAF TRBJ1-1 TRBV2 NA
ASSQEGVAGTLGRDTQY TRBJ2-3 TRBV4-3 TRBD2
ASSLGTAATEAF TRBJ1-1 TRBV5-6 NA
SVVGQGSADTQY TRBJ2-3 TRBV29-1 TRBD1
ASSHRLGGVDGYT TRBJ1-2 TRBV4-3 NA
ASGTGVIDEQF TRBJ2-1 TRBV4-3 TRBD1
ASSRRGRDTEAF TRBJ1-1 TRBV2 TRBD1
ASSIGGNTEAF TRBJ1-1 TRBV7-2 NA
ASSSPGQGFYGYT TRBJ1-2 TRBV6-5 TRBD1
ASSPTGFAEAF TRBJ1-1 TRBV18 NA